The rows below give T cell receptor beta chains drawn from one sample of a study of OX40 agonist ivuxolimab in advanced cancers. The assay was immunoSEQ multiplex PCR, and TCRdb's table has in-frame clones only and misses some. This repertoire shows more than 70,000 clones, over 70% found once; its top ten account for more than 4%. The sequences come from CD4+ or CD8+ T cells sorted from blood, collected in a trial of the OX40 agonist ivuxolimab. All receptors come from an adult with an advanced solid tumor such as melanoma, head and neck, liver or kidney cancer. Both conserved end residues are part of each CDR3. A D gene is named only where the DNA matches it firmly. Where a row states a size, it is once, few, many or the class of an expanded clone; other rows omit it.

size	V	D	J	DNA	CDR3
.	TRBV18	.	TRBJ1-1	TGTGCCAGCACCACGGGTGGCGGCGCGGGCACTGAAGCTTTCTTT	CASTTGGGAGTEAFF
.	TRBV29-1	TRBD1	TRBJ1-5	TGCAGCGTTGGCCGGGACAGGGTACAGCCCCAGCATTTT	CSVGRDRVQPQHF
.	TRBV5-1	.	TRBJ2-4	TGCGCCAGCAGCTTGGAACAGACACTAAACATTCAGTATTTC	CASSLEQTLNIQYF
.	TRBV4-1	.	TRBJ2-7	TGCGCCAGCAGCCAGGCATGGGGGCACTCCTACGAGCAGTACTTC	CASSQAWGHSYEQYF
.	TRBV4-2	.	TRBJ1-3	TGTGCCAGCAGCCAAGAGGCCTATTCGGCCCCTGGAAACACCATATATTTT	CASSQEAYSAPGNTIYF
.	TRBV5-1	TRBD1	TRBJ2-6	TGCGCCAGCAGCGGAACAGGGGGCTCTGGGGCCAACGTCCTGACTTTC	CASSGTGGSGANVLTF
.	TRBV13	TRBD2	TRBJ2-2	TGTGCCAGCAGCCCAGAAGGACTAGCGGGAGGGCCCGGGGAGCTGTTTTTT	CASSPEGLAGGPGELFF
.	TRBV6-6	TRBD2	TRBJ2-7	TGTGCCAGCACCCCCGGGGGGTCTCCCTACGAGCAGTACTTC	CASTPGGSPYEQYF
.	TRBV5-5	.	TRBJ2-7	TGTGCCAGCAGCTTGGCCAACAAAGTATCCGAGCAGTACTTC	CASSLANKVSEQYF
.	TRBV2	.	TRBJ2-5	TGTGCCAGCAGCCGGGGGGCGGCACAAGAGACCCAGTACTTC	CASSRGAAQETQYF
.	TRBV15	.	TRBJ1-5	TGTGCCACCAGCTGGGGGAGCAATCAGCCCCAGCATTTT	CATSWGSNQPQHF
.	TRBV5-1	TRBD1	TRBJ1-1	TGCGCCAGCAGCCCAACGACAGGGGGTGCTGAAGCTTTCTTT	CASSPTTGGAEAFF
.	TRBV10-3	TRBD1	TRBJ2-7	TGTGCCATCACTAACGGACAGGGTGCTAGCTCCTACGAGCAGTACTTC	CAITNGQGASSYEQYF
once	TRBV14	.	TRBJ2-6	TGTGCCAGCAGCCAAGATTTTGGGAGGACTGGCTCTGGGGCCAACGTCCTGACTTTC	CASSQDFGRTGSGANVLTF
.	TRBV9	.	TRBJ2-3	TGTGCCAGCAGCGTAGGACTACCGGATACGCAGTATTTT	CASSVGLPDTQYF
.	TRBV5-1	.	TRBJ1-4	TGCGCCAGCAGCTTTGGACGCGATGAAAAACTGTTTTTT	CASSFGRDEKLFF
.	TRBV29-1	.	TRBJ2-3	TGCAGCGGGGCAGGAATGGGTTCAGATACGCAGTATTTT	CSGAGMGSDTQYF
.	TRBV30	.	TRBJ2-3	TGTGCCTGGACCGTCGGGCCCGCGAGGTATTTT	CAWTVGPARYF
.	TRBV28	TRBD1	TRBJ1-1	TGTGCCATCACCGGGACAGGGGTACTGAACACTGAAGCTTTCTTT	CAITGTGVLNTEAFF
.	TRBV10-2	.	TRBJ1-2	TGCGCCAGCAGTGACCCCGGAGGGCCGATCTATGGCTACACCTTC	CASSDPGGPIYGYTF
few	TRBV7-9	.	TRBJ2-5	TGTGCCAGCAGCTATAGGGGGGAGCGAGAGACCCAGTACTTC	CASSYRGERETQYF
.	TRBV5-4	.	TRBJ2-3	TGTGCCAGCAGCGGTCCCGGGACATCAGCTAGCACAGATACGCAGTATTTT	CASSGPGTSASTDTQYF
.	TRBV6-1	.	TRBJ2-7	TGTGCCAGCACCCAAGACAGGCTACCCTCCTACGAGCAGTACTTC	CASTQDRLPSYEQYF
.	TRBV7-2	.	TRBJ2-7	TGTGCCAGCAGCTTAGACGTACGTGCAGCCGACTACGAGCAGTACTTC	CASSLDVRAADYEQYF
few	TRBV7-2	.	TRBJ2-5	TGTGCCAGCAGAAAGAGCGTCCTATGGGCCCAAGAGACCCAGTACTTC	CASRKSVLWAQETQYF
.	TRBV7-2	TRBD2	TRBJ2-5	TGTGCCAGCAGCCCAGGACTAGCCCAAGAGGCCCAGTACTTC	CASSPGLAQEAQYF
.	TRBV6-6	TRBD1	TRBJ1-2	TGTGCCAGCAGACGGACAGGGGGTGATCGTGGCTACACCTTC	CASRRTGGDRGYTF
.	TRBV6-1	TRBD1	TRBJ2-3	TGTGCCAGCAGTGACTCACAGGGGGCAGATACGCAGTATTTT	CASSDSQGADTQYF
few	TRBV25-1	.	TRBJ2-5	TGTGCCAGCAGCCACGCCTTGGAGACCCAGTACTTC	CASSHALETQYF
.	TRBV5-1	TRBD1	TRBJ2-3	TGCGCCAGCAGCAACACAGGGGGCACAGATACGCAGTATTTT	CASSNTGGTDTQYF
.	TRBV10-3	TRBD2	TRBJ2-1	TGTGCCATCAGTGAGTCGAAGGCGGGGGGGGCCCCAGAGCAGTTCTTC	CAISESKAGGAPEQFF
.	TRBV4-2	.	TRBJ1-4	TGTGCCAGCAGCCAAAACGCACCCGACCGTGAATCCTATGAAAAACTGTTTTTT	CASSQNAPDRESYEKLFF
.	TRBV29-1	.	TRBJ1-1	TGCAGCGTTGAAGGGGGGCTTAACACTGAAGCTTTCTTT	CSVEGGLNTEAFF
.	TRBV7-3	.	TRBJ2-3	TGTGCCAGCAGGACTTCGGGGGGCCCAGGGGCGCAGTATTTT	CASRTSGGPGAQYF
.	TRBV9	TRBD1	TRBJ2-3	TGTGCCAGCAGCGAGAGACAGGGGGCCGGGGCAGATACGCAGTATTTT	CASSERQGAGADTQYF
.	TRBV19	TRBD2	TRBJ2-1	TGTGCCAGCATAGCGGGACGTTCCTACAATGAGCAGTTCTTC	CASIAGRSYNEQFF
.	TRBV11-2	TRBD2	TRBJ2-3	TGTGCCAGCAGCTTAGATAGGACTAGCGGGAGGGTGATCACAGATACGCAGTATTTT	CASSLDRTSGRVITDTQYF
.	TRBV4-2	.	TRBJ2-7	TGTGCCAGCAGTCAACTCCGGGACGGTGACTACGAGCAGTACTTC	CASSQLRDGDYEQYF
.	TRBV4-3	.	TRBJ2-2	TGCGCCAGCAGCCAAGAAGCTAACACCGGGGAGCTGTTTTTT	CASSQEANTGELFF
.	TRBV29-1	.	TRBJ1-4	TGCAGCGTTCAACGGGGGCAGGATAGACTGTTTTTT	CSVQRGQDRLFF
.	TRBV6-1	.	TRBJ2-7	TGTGCCACCTCCCGTTCGGACACTTCCTACGAGCAGTACTTC	CATSRSDTSYEQYF
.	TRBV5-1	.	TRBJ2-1	TGCGCCAGCAGCCAGCCGGGACTGGGGGGCAATGAGCAGTTCTTC	CASSQPGLGGNEQFF
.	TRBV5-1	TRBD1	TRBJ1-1	TGCGCCAGCAGCTCCGGACAGGAAGGACTTGAAGCTTTCTTT	CASSSGQEGLEAFF
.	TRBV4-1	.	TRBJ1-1	TGCGCCAGCAGCCAAGGCTTCGGCGATGAAGCTTTCTTT	CASSQGFGDEAFF
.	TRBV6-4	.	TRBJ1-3	TGTGCCAGCATCGCGAGGGTTGTTTTGGGGAACACCATATATTTT	CASIARVVLGNTIYF
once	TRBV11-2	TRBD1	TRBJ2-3	TGTGCCAGCAGCCCCGGGACAGGAGGTGCCGGGGATACGCAGTATTTT	CASSPGTGGAGDTQYF
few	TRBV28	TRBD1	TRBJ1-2	TGTGCCAGCAGTGACGGACAGGGGACTAACTATGGCTACACCTTC	CASSDGQGTNYGYTF
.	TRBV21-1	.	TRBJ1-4	TGTGCCAGTCGGTCCCGGCCACAGAAGACTAATGAAAAACTGTTTTTT	CASRSRPQKTNEKLFF
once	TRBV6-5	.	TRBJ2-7	TGTGCCAGCAGGGAGGGACTGAGCTACGAGCAGTACTTC	CASREGLSYEQYF
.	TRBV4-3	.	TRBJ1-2	TGCGCCAGCAGCCAAGACGCCGGGGGAGGCTACACCTTC	CASSQDAGGGYTF
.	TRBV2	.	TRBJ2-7	TGTGCCAGCAGTGCGGGGGCGATCTCCTACGAGCAGTACTTC	CASSAGAISYEQYF
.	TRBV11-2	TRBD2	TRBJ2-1	TGTGCCAGCAGCTCGACTAGCGGGAGCTACAATGAGCAGTTCTTC	CASSSTSGSYNEQFF
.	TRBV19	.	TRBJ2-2	TGTGCCAGTAGTATAGGCGGGGCCGGGGAGCTGTTTTTT	CASSIGGAGELFF
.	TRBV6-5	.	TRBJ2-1	TGTGCCAGCAGTTCCACCTCTCATGAGCAGTTCTTC	CASSSTSHEQFF
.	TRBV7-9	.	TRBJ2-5	TGTGCCAGCAGCACCTTCTCGGCCCGGGGGACCCAGTACTTC	CASSTFSARGTQYF